This is a list of T cell receptor beta chains from one sample in a study of shared clonotypes between healthy human individuals. Repertoires were generated with immunoSEQ multiplex PCR, while TCRdb's copy carries only in-frame clones and drops some. Here the sample spans about 2 million clones, 85% to 95% being singletons. The specimen was naive CD4+ T cells sorted from blood. The receptors shown here come from a young man in good health. Both conserved end residues are trimmed from each CDR3. A D gene is named only where the DNA matches it firmly.

>NA|TRBV10-3|TRBJ2-7
AISESSYEQY
>TRBD1|TRBV30|TRBJ1-5
AWTSGQGSQPQH
>NA|TRBV6-6|TRBJ1-5
ASSQGGNQPQH
>NA|TRBV5-8|TRBJ2-2
ASSGASLSTTGELF
>TRBD1|TRBV4-1|TRBJ1-2
ASSPRTGTGGQGYYGYT
>NA|TRBV16|TRBJ1-3
ASSQPGLATGNTIY
>NA|TRBV7-2|TRBJ2-7
ASSLTVVSYEQY
>TRBD1|TRBV6-5|TRBJ1-5
ASRRTGYSNQPQH
>NA|TRBV6-5|TRBJ1-5
ASSQGGYFAQH
>TRBD2|TRBV7-8|TRBJ2-5
ASSLGTSGGGETQY
>NA|TRBV5-4|TRBJ1-2
ASSLNYGYT
>NA|TRBV28|TRBJ1-5
ASSLASPGAYQPQH
>NA|TRBV11-2|TRBJ1-3
ASSLDRPSGNTIY
>NA|TRBV5-1|TRBJ1-1
ASSEAGSMNTEAF
>TRBD1|TRBV5-1|TRBJ2-1
ASSLQGETYNEQF
>TRBD1|TRBV18|TRBJ1-1
ASSDREDTEAF
>NA|TRBV28|TRBJ1-3
ATQEGSVLTGNTIY
>NA|TRBV5-1|TRBJ1-1
ASSFSSMDTEAF
>TRBD2|TRBV4-3|TRBJ2-1
ASSQGTSGRALF
>NA|TRBV6-5|TRBJ1-3
ACTNTATGNTIY
>NA|TRBV5-4|TRBJ2-7
ASTAILATPFSYEQY
>NA|TRBV18|TRBJ1-5
ASSPDGNQPQH
>NA|TRBV10-2|TRBJ2-5
ASRKRQAIQETQY
>NA|TRBV21-1|TRBJ2-7
ASSNGCGTSGSRREQY
>TRBD1|TRBV28|TRBJ1-2
ASSTGTDYGYT
>NA|TRBV30|TRBJ2-7
AWSGRSEQY
>NA|TRBV19|TRBJ2-7
ASSIRTVGYEQY
>TRBD1|TRBV14|TRBJ2-6
ASSQVGTVSGANVLT
>NA|TRBV5-1|TRBJ1-1
ASSLLPGSREAF
>TRBD2|TRBV5-1|TRBJ2-2
ASSFGLANTGELF
>NA|TRBV6-4|TRBJ2-1
ASRQGNQQF
>NA|TRBV6-6|TRBJ1-1
ASRLTANTEAF
>NA|TRBV30|TRBJ2-3
AWSWFTTDTQY
>NA|TRBV5-1|TRBJ2-3
ASSLDPLSTDTQY
>TRBD1|TRBV6-5|TRBJ2-7
ASSRGGTGDYEQY
>NA|TRBV7-6|TRBJ2-1
ASSLVPENEQF
>TRBD1|TRBV30|TRBJ2-7
AWITQGAREQY
>TRBD1|TRBV7-2|TRBJ2-5
ASSLATGGAKETQY
>TRBD1|TRBV30|TRBJ1-4
ACRDSKNEKLF
>NA|TRBV4-3|TRBJ1-6
ASSQVPSTGIGSPLH
>NA|TRBV9|TRBJ1-2
ASTRDQGVHGYT
>NA|TRBV18|TRBJ2-3
ASSPIEYRDTQY
>NA|TRBV6-1|TRBJ1-6
ASSRYGTGDSPLH
>NA|TRBV18|TRBJ2-2
ASSPGAANTGELF
>NA|TRBV5-1|TRBJ2-2
ASSLGLANTGELF
>NA|TRBV2|TRBJ2-5
ASTGEIRETQY
>NA|TRBV5-4|TRBJ1-3
ASSLVSGTGRDTIY
>TRBD1|TRBV9|TRBJ2-5
ASSSGQQQETQY
>NA|TRBV30|TRBJ1-6
AGGRYNSPLH
>NA|TRBV5-5|TRBJ1-5
ASSLTDRGINQPQH
>TRBD1|TRBV2|TRBJ2-6
ASTRDRLRAGANVLT
>TRBD2|TRBV7-2|TRBJ2-7
ASSSGLAGYEQY
>TRBD1|TRBV10-3|TRBJ1-1
AISGGQGITEAF
>TRBD1|TRBV7-2|TRBJ2-2
ASSRRTGSTGELF
>TRBD2|TRBV19|TRBJ2-7
ASSIASGSSYEQY